Listed below are T cell receptor beta chains from one sample, sequenced in a study of blood T cells in healthy people across ages. TCRdb reanalysed the 5' RACE reads using MiXCR and keeps one entry per CDR3 protein. The sample has about 670,000 distinct CDR3 sequences, around 38% seen once; the top ten hold around 32%. Sequencing input: blood. The source of these receptors is a man aged 80 or over in good health. Each CDR3 is given with its conserved first and last residue. The D gene is left open where the match is weak. Not every row has a clone size; where given, it reads once, few, many or a size class.

>TRBD1|TRBV7-2|few|TRBJ2-3
TGTGCCAGCAGTCACGGCGGGACAGGGTTCAAGCAGTATTTT
CASSHGGTGFKQYF
>TRBD2|TRBV10-3|.|TRBJ2-5
TGTGCCATCAGTGACCTTGGACTAGCGGGAGTCCAGCAGTACTTC
CAISDLGLAGVQQYF
>.|TRBV29-1|.|TRBJ2-5
TGCAGCGTCAACAGGGCAGAGACCCAGTACTTC
CSVNRAETQYF
>TRBD2|TRBV20-1|few|TRBJ2-5
TGCAGTGCTAGTGTGACTAGCGGCGGGAAGCAGTACTTC
CSASVTSGGKQYF
>TRBD1|TRBV3-1|.|TRBJ2-7
TGTGCCAGCAGCCGGAGGGACAGGGGCTCCTACGAGCAGTACTTC
CASSRRDRGSYEQYF
>TRBD1|TRBV6-2/TRBV6-3|.|TRBJ1-4
TGTGCCAGCACCCCGGGTCAGGGGGCCGAAAAACTGTTTTTT
CASTPGQGAEKLFF
>.|TRBV20-1|many|TRBJ2-5
TGCAGTGCTAGTCCCCAAGAGACCCAGTACTTC
CSASPQETQYF
>.|TRBV10-3|few|TRBJ2-5
TGTGCCATCAGTGCCAGGTTGGACGGCGGTGGGGATCAGTACTTC
CAISARLDGGGDQYF
>.|TRBV7-9|few|TRBJ2-5
TGTGCCAGCAGCTTTTATTATCAGGGAGAAGAGACCCAGTACTTC
CASSFYYQGEETQYF
>.|TRBV14|.|TRBJ2-5
TGTGCCAGCAGCCAAGATGACAGGCTTTCGACCCAGTACTTC
CASSQDDRLSTQYF
>.|TRBV7-9|.|TRBJ2-5
TGTGCCAGCAGCTTAGTTGACCGGGGTAGGGATGAGCAGTACTTC
CASSLVDRGRDEQYF
>.|TRBV20-1|.|TRBJ1-3
TGCAGTGCTAGATCCCCCGGGAAAGTCTCTGGAAACACCATATATTTT
CSARSPGKVSGNTIYF
>TRBD2|TRBV6-2/TRBV6-3|.|TRBJ2-2
TGTGCCAGCAACCTAGCGGGAGGGCCTAGAACCGGGGAGCTGTTTTTT
CASNLAGGPRTGELFF
>TRBD1|TRBV11-2|.|TRBJ2-3
TGTGCCAGCAGCGAAACAGGGGGCGCAGCAGATACGCAGTATTTT
CASSETGGAADTQYF
>.|TRBV12-3/TRBV12-4|.|TRBJ2-3
TGTACCAGCAGGGCCGGAACTAGCACAGATACGCAGTATTTT
CTSRAGTSTDTQYF
>TRBD2|TRBV27|.|TRBJ2-3
TGTGCCAGCAGTGGGGGGAGTATAGCGGGGGGGACAGATACGCAGTATTTT
CASSGGSIAGGTDTQYF
>TRBD1|TRBV5-1|.|TRBJ2-5
TGCGCCAGCAGCTACGGGACAGCTTCCTACGGGCAGTACTTC
CASSYGTASYGQYF
>.|TRBV10-3|many|TRBJ2-5
TGTGCCATCAGTGAAGGTGGAGAGACCCAGTACTTC
CAISEGGETQYF
>.|TRBV12-5|.|TRBJ1-1
TGTGCTAGTGGTCTAAATTTGAACACTGAAGCTTTCTTT
CASGLNLNTEAFF
>TRBD1|TRBV18|.|TRBJ1-4
TGTGCCAGCTCACTACAGGGGTTCCATGAAAAACTGTTTTTT
CASSLQGFHEKLFF
>TRBD1|TRBV6-5|many|TRBJ1-1
TGTGCCAGCAGTTACCTAATGGGACAGCAGAACACTGAAGCTTTCTTT
CASSYLMGQQNTEAFF
>.|TRBV29-1|.|TRBJ2-3
TGCAGCGTGGGGAGGATTACTAGCACAGATACGCAGTATTTT
CSVGRITSTDTQYF
>TRBD1|TRBV18|few|TRBJ2-3
TGTGCCAGCTCACCACGGACAGGGTCGGGAGATACGCAGTATTTT
CASSPRTGSGDTQYF
>.|TRBV10-3|.|TRBJ1-4
TGTGCCATCAGCTCCGGAACAACTAATGAAAAACTGTTTTTT
CAISSGTTNEKLFF
>.|TRBV20-1|.|TRBJ2-5
TGCAGTGCTAGAGATGTGGGCTATGAGACCCAGTACTTC
CSARDVGYETQYF
>.|TRBV25-1|.|TRBJ1-6
TGTGCCAGCAGTGAAAATCCCGTGGGAGATTCACCCCTCCACTTT
CASSENPVGDSPLHF
>.|TRBV27|once|TRBJ1-2
TGTGCCAGCAGTCTCCAACGTTCCTATGGCTACACCTTC
CASSLQRSYGYTF
>.|TRBV11-2|.|TRBJ2-1
TGTGCCAGCAGCCCCCGGAGGGAAAGGGGGCGGGATGAGCAGTTCTTC
CASSPRRERGRDEQFF
>.|TRBV7-9|.|TRBJ2-5
TGTGCCAGCAGCGTAGTTCCTAGACAAGAGACCCAGTACTTC
CASSVVPRQETQYF